The 27 T cell receptor beta chains given below trace back to one sample, sequenced in a study of response to subunit inactivated influenza vaccine listed by TCRdb under 2018. The receptor library was made with RT-PCR. The reads were generated on an Illumina HiSeq 2500. Starting from the raw public reads, TCRdb applied fastp trimming at Q25, assembled clones with MiXCR and retained in-frame beta chains. Rows merge per CDR3 protein into single entries with the most common DNA and genes. The sample table records about 570,000 distinct CDR3 sequences; approximately 10% of these occur just once. Of the sample, about 10% is held by the ten largest clones. The same specimen was also included in a second study, on T cells expressing NK-cell markers. As the second study states: 5'RACE template switching, by which a universal primer site and unique molecular identifiers were added, was used to make TCR beta cDNA libraries.

The sequencing used PBMCs from blood, collected on the day of vaccination. All receptors come from a man aged 50-59 years who received an inactivated influenza vaccine. Donor details come from another sample of the same person, matched by shared clones.

On this clonotype itself: At one end, the junction sequence differs from germline, possibly due to a read error. The chain joins TRBV18 to TRBJ2-3; D may be TRBD1 (5 bases). The CDR3 has 15 amino acids. Germline V gene sequence: CDR1 KGHSH, CDR2 LQKENI. Here the CDR3 reads CASSPKPGFQDTQYF. As DNA, the CDR3 is TGCGCCAGCTCCCCCAAGCCAGGGTTTCAAGATACGCAGTATTTT. The full variable domain, its missing parts supplied by reference TRBV18 and TRBJ2-3, is NAGVMQNPRHLVRRRGQEARLRCSPMKGHSHVYWYRQLPEEGLKFMVYLQKENIIDESGMPKERFSAEFPKEGPSILRIQQVVRGDSAAYFCASSPKPGFQDTQYFGPGTRLTVL.

This clonotype was observed many times. The DNA for the CDR3 is TGTGCCACCAGCAGAGATCGGGAAGAGGGCTACACCTTC. Its protein product is CATSRDREEGYTF. The chain combines TRBV15 with TRBJ1-2; no reliable D call. V lost 0 bases and J 8 bases, leaving 10 bases between the germline ends. Germline V gene lookup returns CDR1 LNHNV and CDR2 YYDKDF (reference sequence). The CDR3 runs 13 residues.

The chain combines TRBV2 with TRBJ1-5, with D possibly being TRBD1 (6 bases). Germline V gene data show CDR1 as SNHLY and CDR2 as FYNNEI. The CDR3 covers 14 residues. The V gene lost 5 bases and the J gene lost 6 bases, with 14 bases spanning the gap. CDR3 in DNA: TGTGCCAGCAGTTTGGGGGCAGGGCGTCAGCCCCAGCATTTT. Its protein product is CASSLGAGRQPQHF.

This clonotype was counted between two and nine times. The J gene is TRBJ2-7, the V gene TRBV7-2; 8 nucleotides align to TRBD2. The CDR3 spans 16 residues. The J segment lost 4 bases and the V segment lost 5 bases, leaving 13 bases of the junction unmatched. CDR1 and CDR2 (germline): SGHTA, FQGNSA. The CDR3 region has the DNA TGTGCCAGCAGCCCCCGAGGGGCGGGAGGTCAGTACGAGCAGTACTTC. This encodes CASSPRGAGGQYEQYF.

The genes are TRBV5-1 and TRBJ2-4; D is perhaps TRBD1 (6 bases). Trimming cost V 4 bases and J 9 bases, with 20 bases left between them. The germline gives CDR1 SGHRS, CDR2 YFSETQ. The CDR3 has 15 residues. The CDR3 sequence: CASSRETGNGVIQYF. In DNA, the CDR3 is TGCGCCAGCAGCCGAGAAACAGGGAATGGAGTCATTCAGTACTTC.

This clonotype was counted only a few times. The rearrangement joins TRBV3-1 to TRBJ2-3; a possible D gene is TRBD1 (6 bases). Deletions cut 1 base from V and 7 bases from J, with 12 bases between. This CDR3 region has 14 residues. Germline values: CDR1 LGHDT, CDR2 YNNKEL (reference sequence). CDR3 protein: CASSQADRTYTQYF. The CDR3, as DNA: TGTGCCAGCAGCCAAGCGGACAGAACCTATACGCAGTATTTT.

This clonotype has ten or more counts. The chain employs TRBV6-2 or TRBV6-3 and TRBJ1-1, with TRBD1 matching 10 bases. CDR1 and CDR2 from the germline V gene are MNHEY and SVGEGT. V trimming: 2 bases; J trimming: 0 bases; junction bases outside the gene matches: 9. The CDR3 has 18 amino acids. CDR3 sequence reads: CASSYPIGTGVMNTEAFF. For the CDR3, the DNA is TGTGCCAGCAGTTACCCCATCGGGACAGGGGTAATGAACACTGAAGCTTTCTTT.

In its sample, this clonotype was seen a few times. V usage is TRBV29-1 and J usage is TRBJ2-3, with a tentative D call TRBD1 (6 bases). The V end was cut by 7 bases, the J end by 2 bases, with 16 bases between. CDR3 length equals 14 residues. Germline V gene data show CDR1 as SQVTM and CDR2 as ANQGSEA. The CDR3 DNA sequence: TGCAGCGGGGACAATGGGTTGAACACAGATACGCAGTATTTT. Its protein product is CSGDNGLNTDTQYF.

This clonotype occurred a few times. The V gene is TRBV6-6, the J gene TRBJ2-1, with 8 bases identical to TRBD2. Germline loops: CDR1 MNHNY, CDR2 SVGAGI (reference sequence). The CDR3 totals 11 residues. V shed 4 bases and J 13 bases; nucleotides not matched to a gene: 3. CDR3 amino acids: CASSLAGNQFF. The CDR3 DNA reads TGTGCCAGCAGTTTAGCGGGAAATCAGTTCTTC.

This clonotype was found a few times. The chain employs TRBV28 and TRBJ1-1; D remains ambiguous. The V end was cut by 3 bases, the J end by 4 bases, with 15 bases between. Germline V gene data show CDR1 as MDHEN and CDR2 as SYDVKM. This CDR3 contains 15 residues. The CDR3 here is CASSFGSLAGTEAFF. As DNA, the CDR3 is TGTGCCAGCAGTTTTGGCTCCCTTGCGGGCACTGAAGCTTTCTTT.

This clonotype was picked up many times. The rearrangement links TRBV12-3 or TRBV12-4 to TRBJ1-4, with D perhaps matching TRBD1 (6 bases). Trimming took off 8 bases at V and 10 bases at J, with 23 bases between the two ends. This CDR3 region has 15 residues. DNA of the CDR3: TGTGCCAGCTGCCCTGAGGGGGGAGTGGCTGGAAAACTGTTTTTT. It specifies CASCPEGGVAGKLFF.

The rearrangement joins TRBV12-3 or TRBV12-4 to TRBJ1-5; 11 nucleotides align to TRBD1. The CDR3 loop spans 16 amino acids. Germline trimming cut 4 bases from V and 4 bases from J; bases unmatched to any gene: 6. The CDR3 here is CASSSGQGAGNQPQHF. The CDR3 nucleotides read TGTGCCAGCAGTTCCGGACAGGGGGCAGGGAATCAGCCCCAGCATTTT.

CDR3: CASSQNPGQPYEQYF. For the CDR3, the DNA is TGTGCCAGCAGCCAAAATCCGGGACAGCCCTACGAGCAGTACTTC. This chain links TRBV4-2 with TRBJ2-7; 7 nucleotides match TRBD1. Germline V gene lookup returns CDR1 LGHNA and CDR2 YNFKEQ. J lost 2 bases, V lost 2 bases, and 6 bases had no gene match. There are 15 residues in the CDR3.

The chain employs TRBV20-1 and TRBJ1-1; 7 bases match TRBD1. CDR3 length: 15 amino acids. Germline-derived CDR1 and CDR2 are DFQATT and SNEGSKA (reference sequence). V was clipped by 0 bases and J by 5 bases; unmatched bases: 9. The CDR3 nucleotides read TGCAGTGCTAGAGATCGACAGGGATACGGGACTGAAGCTTTCTTT. Protein: CSARDRQGYGTEAFF.

This chain links TRBV10-2 with TRBJ1-1, with a tentative D call TRBD1 (6 bases). Trimming took 6 bases from V and 8 from J, leaving 16 bases between them. The germline CDR1 and CDR2 sequences are WSHSY and SAAADI. The CDR3 length is 13 residues. The CDR3 is CASSPGTPTEAFF. CDR3 bases: TGCGCCAGCAGCCCCGGGACACCGACGGAAGCTTTCTTT.

This clonotype was counted a few times. The chain joins TRBV10-3 to TRBJ2-1; TRBD2 aligns across 7 bases. The germline V gene encodes CDR1 ENHRY and CDR2 SYGVKD. Trimming removed 0 bases from V and 5 bases from J; junction bases left unmatched: 10. There are 17 residues in the CDR3. The CDR3 DNA reads as TGTGCCATCAGTGAGTCGTTCCCCGGGGAGGGCCACAATGAGCAGTTCTTC. Protein product: CAISESFPGEGHNEQFF.

The CDR3 nucleotides are TGCAGCGCACTGCGTGGGAGGGAGAACACTGAAGCTTTCTTT. Its protein is CSALRGRENTEAFF. V usage is TRBV29-1 and J usage is TRBJ1-1; D call uncertain. This CDR3 has 14 amino acids. V lost 7 bases and J 1 base, leaving 16 bases between the germline ends. Germline-derived CDR1 and CDR2 are SQVTM and ANQGSEA. Looking up the rest from reference TRBV29-1 and TRBJ1-1 gives the full variable domain: SAVISQKPSRDICQRGTSLTIQCQVDSQVTMMFWYRQQPGQSLTLIATANQGSEATYESGFVIDKFPISRPNLTFSTLTVSNMSPEDSSIYLCSALRGRENTEAFFGQGTRLTVV.

The chain carries TRBV14 and TRBJ2-5; D not resolved. The CDR3 is made up of 11 amino acids. The germline V gene has CDR1 SGHDN and CDR2 FVKESK. Trimming cost V 0 bases and J 7 bases, with 3 bases left between them. Here the CDR3 reads CASSQEGTQYF. CDR3 bases: TGTGCCAGCAGCCAAGAGGGGACCCAGTACTTC. The variable domain in full, completed from reference TRBV14 and TRBJ2-5, reads EAGVTQFPSHSVIEKGQTVTLRCDPISGHDNLYWYRRVMGKEIKFLLHFVKESKQDESGMPNNRFLAERTGGTYSTLKVQPAELEDSGVYFCASSQEGTQYFGPGTRLLVL.

The chain links TRBV13 to TRBJ2-4; D is perhaps TRBD1 (5 bases). V gave up 5 bases and J gave up 0 bases, with 14 bases separating them. Per germline, CDR1 PRHDT and CDR2 FYEKMQ (reference sequence). The CDR3 totals 16 residues. CDR3 coding DNA: TGTGCCAGCAGCCATAGACAGAGCCTAGCCAAAAACATTCAGTACTTC. It codes for CASSHRQSLAKNIQYF.

This clonotype showed up just a few times. This chain connects TRBV28 to TRBJ2-7; D call uncertain. Trimming cost V 3 bases and J 1 base, with 19 bases left between them. The V gene's germline CDR1 is MDHEN and CDR2 SYDVKM. The CDR3 sequence is 17 residues long. CDR3 in DNA: TGTGCCAGCAGTTTTTTAGGAGTAGGGTTCGGATCCTACGAGCAGTACTTC. It translates to CASSFLGVGFGSYEQYF.

J is TRBJ2-3 and V is TRBV29-1, with D possibly being TRBD2 (5 bases). Germline V gene data show CDR1 as SQVTM and CDR2 as ANQGSEA. Trimming shortened V by 5 bases and J by 0 bases, and 15 bases separated the two germline ends. The CDR3 is 15 residues long. CDR3 nucleotides: TGCAGCGTTTCAGAGGGCCCCACTAGCACAGATACGCAGTATTTT. This codes for CSVSEGPTSTDTQYF.

V usage is TRBV5-1 and J usage is TRBJ2-3, with D possibly called TRBD1 or TRBD2 (5 bases each). The CDR3 has 14 amino acids. Per germline, CDR1 SGHRS and CDR2 YFSETQ. Trimming removed 4 bases from V and 2 bases from J, with 11 bases in between. The CDR3: CASSRDGPTDTQYF. The CDR3 coding sequence is TGCGCCAGCAGCCGGGACGGACCCACAGATACGCAGTATTTT.

In this sample, this clonotype turned up many times. This chain links TRBV21-1 with TRBJ1-2; no check of the table's D call, TRBD1, against the DNA was made. TRBV21-1 is labeled a pseudogene. CDR3 length equals 14 residues. This CDR3 is CASSKAGQGRGYTF. CDR3 in DNA: TGTGCCAGCAGCAAAGCAGGTCAGGGAAGAGGCTACACCTTC.

This clonotype was counted only a few times. The chain combines TRBV28 with TRBJ2-3; a possible D gene is TRBD2 (5 bases). There are 15 residues in the CDR3. Germline V CDR1 and CDR2: MDHEN, SYDVKM. V was trimmed by 5 bases and J by 1 base, leaving 13 bases between them. The CDR3 loop is CASSVPGSGTDTQYF. The CDR3 DNA is TGTGCCAGCAGTGTCCCTGGGAGCGGCACAGATACGCAGTATTTT.

A remark on this clonotype: Lacking the conserved final phenylalanine or tryptophan, this CDR3 likely reflects a read error. The chain couples TRBV20-1 to TRBJ1-1; D gene uncertain. Germline V lookup: CDR1 DFQATT, CDR2 SNEGSKA (reference sequence). The CDR3 is 13 amino acids. V was pared by 1 base and J by 1 base, with 7 bases between. CDR3 DNA: TGCAGTGCTAGAGTGTGGGAGAACACTGAAGCTTTCTCT. This translates into CSARVWENTEAFS.

Many counts were recorded for this clonotype. The chain combines TRBV20-1 with TRBJ2-7, with 8 nucleotides matching TRBD2. The junction had 8 bases not matched to a gene; V was cut back by 6 bases and J by 1 base. CDR3 length: 14 amino acids. Germline assignment: CDR1 DFQATT and CDR2 SNEGSKA (reference sequence). DNA of the CDR3: TGCAGTGCCAAATCTAGCGGGTATTCCTACGAGCAGTACTTC. This encodes CSAKSSGYSYEQYF.

The CDR3 spells CASSQSPDRENRAGGQFF. DNA for the CDR3: TGCGCCAGCAGTCAATCGCCCGATAGGGAAAACAGGGCGGGGGGGCAGTTCTTC. V is TRBV23-1 and J is TRBJ2-1, with 8 bases identical to TRBD2. TRBV23-1 is labeled an ORF, and its function is uncertain. Trimming at V came to 0 bases and at J to 12 bases, leaving 19 bases not matched to a gene. CDR3 length: 18 residues.